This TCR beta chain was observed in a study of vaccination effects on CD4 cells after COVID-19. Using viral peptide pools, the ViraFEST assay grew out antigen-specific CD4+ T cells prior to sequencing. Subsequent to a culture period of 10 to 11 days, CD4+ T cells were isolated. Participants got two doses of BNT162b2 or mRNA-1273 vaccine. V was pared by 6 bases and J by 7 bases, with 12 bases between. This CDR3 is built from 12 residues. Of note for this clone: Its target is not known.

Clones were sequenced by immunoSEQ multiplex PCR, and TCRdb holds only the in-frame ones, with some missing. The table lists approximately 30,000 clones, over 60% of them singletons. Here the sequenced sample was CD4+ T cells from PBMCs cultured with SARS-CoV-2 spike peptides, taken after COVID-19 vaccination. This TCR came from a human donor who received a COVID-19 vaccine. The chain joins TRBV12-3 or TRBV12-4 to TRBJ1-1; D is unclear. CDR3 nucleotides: TGTGCCAGCAGGGCAGAACATAGTGAAGCTTTCTTT. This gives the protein CASRAEHSEAFF.